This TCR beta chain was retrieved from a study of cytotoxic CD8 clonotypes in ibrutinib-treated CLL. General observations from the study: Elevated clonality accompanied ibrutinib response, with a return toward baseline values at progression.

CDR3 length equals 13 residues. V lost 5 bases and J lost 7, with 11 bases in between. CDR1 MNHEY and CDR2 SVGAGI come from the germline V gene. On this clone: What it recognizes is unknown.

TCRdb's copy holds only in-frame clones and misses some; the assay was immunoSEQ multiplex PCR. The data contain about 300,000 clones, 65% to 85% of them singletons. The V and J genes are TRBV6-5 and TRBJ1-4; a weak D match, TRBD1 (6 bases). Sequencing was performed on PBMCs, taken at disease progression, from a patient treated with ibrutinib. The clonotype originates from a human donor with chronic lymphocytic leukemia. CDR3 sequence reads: CASSRGRSEKLFF. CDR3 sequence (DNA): TGTGCCAGCAGTCGGGGGCGGAGTGAAAAACTGTTTTTT.